These 30 T cell receptor beta chains came from one sample sequenced in a study of blood T cells in healthy people across ages. The second PCR ran roughly 7 to 12 cycles with a sample-barcoded 5' primer and J-beta primers. Each CDR3 protein gets one entry after TCRdb re-called the 5' RACE reads with MiXCR. The sample lists around 800,000 distinct CDR3 sequences; approximately 53% were seen once. The sequencing sample was made of blood. Source of these receptors: a man aged 80 or over in good health.

The chain joins TRBV29-1 to TRBJ2-7; 11 positions match TRBD2. CDR1 is SQVTM, CDR2 ANQGSEA, per germline. The V gene end was trimmed by 5 bases and the J gene end by 7 bases; junction bases not matched to a gene: 10. The CDR3 contains 14 residues. The CDR3 region is CSVRTSGSFGEQYF. CDR3 nucleotides: TGCAGCGTTCGAACTAGCGGGAGTTTTGGTGAGCAGTACTTC.

The CDR3 reads CSANPSGGRTDTQYF. The CDR3 bases are TGCAGTGCTAACCCTAGCGGGGGGCGCACAGATACGCAGTATTTT. V gene TRBV20-1 combines with J gene TRBJ2-3; the match to TRBD2 covers 11 bases. This CDR3 is built from 15 residues. Trimming at V came to 4 bases and at J to 1 base, leaving 4 bases not matched to a gene. The germline gives CDR1 DFQATT, CDR2 SNEGSKA (reference sequence).

This clonotype was found a few times. The V and J genes are TRBV9 and TRBJ2-7; D is possibly TRBD2 (7 bases). The V gene's germline CDR1 is SGDLS and CDR2 YYNGEE. This CDR3 has 17 amino acids. Trimming pared 0 bases from V and 6 bases from J, leaving 22 bases between. CDR3 nucleotide sequence: TGTGCCAGCAGCGTAGGGGGGGGCTCTTCTATCGGAACCGAGCAGTACTTC. This translates into CASSVGGGSSIGTEQYF. Looking up the rest from reference TRBV9 and TRBJ2-7 gives the full variable domain: DSGVTQTPKHLITATGQRVTLRCSPRSGDLSVYWYQQSLDQGLQFLIQYYNGEERAKGNILERFSAQQFPDLHSELNLSSLELGDSALYFCASSVGGGSSIGTEQYFGPGTRLTVT.

This clonotype was seen a handful of times. This rearrangement joins TRBV6-6 to TRBJ2-5; no firm D call. This CDR3 is 12 amino acids long. V dropped 7 bases and J dropped 4 bases, with 10 bases sitting between them. Looked up from germline, CDR1 is MNHNY and CDR2 is SVGAGI (reference sequence). In DNA form, the CDR3 reads TGTGCCAGCACCTCGCAAGGAGAGACCCAGTACTTC. It codes for CASTSQGETQYF.

This chain joins TRBV27 and TRBJ2-7, with TRBD1 as a possible D gene (6 bases). The V gene's germline CDR1 is MNHEY and CDR2 SMNVEV (reference sequence). Between the trimmed V and J ends, which lost 3 bases and 0 bases, there was a span of 15 bases. The CDR3 is 16 residues long. The CDR3 DNA reads as TGTGCCAGCAGTTTCCGACAGGTAGGGTCCTCCTACGAGCAGTACTTC. Translating gives CASSFRQVGSSYEQYF.

The chain is built from TRBV4-2 and TRBJ2-7; TRBD2 aligns across 9 bases. Germline trimming cut 3 bases from V and 5 bases from J; bases unmatched to any gene: 5. The CDR3 contains 14 residues. Looked up from germline, CDR1 is LGHNA and CDR2 is YNFKEQ. CDR3 protein: CASSQKREANEQYF. Here the CDR3 DNA reads TGTGCCAGCAGCCAGAAGCGGGAGGCGAACGAGCAGTACTTC.

A single count supports this clonotype. The rearrangement links TRBV5-5 to TRBJ2-5; no definite D call. CDR1 is SGHKS, CDR2 YYEKEE, per germline (reference sequence). V was trimmed by 4 bases and J by 0 bases, leaving 13 bases between them. CDR3 length equals 15 residues. The CDR3 nucleotides are TGTGCCAGCAGCCACCTTCTGGGGTACCAAGAGACCCAGTACTTC. Translation: CASSHLLGYQETQYF.

Turning to this clonotype: The junction and the germline gene differ at one end; a read error may be behind it. In nucleotides, the CDR3 is TGCAGCCATCAGGGGGGTAGCGGGAGTGGGTCCTACAATGGGCAGTTCTTC. Its protein product is CSHQGGSGSGSYNGQFF. The gene calls are TRBV20-1 and TRBJ2-1, with 9 bases fitting TRBD2. Germline V gives CDR1 DFQATT, CDR2 SNEGSKA (reference sequence). The CDR3 is made up of 17 amino acids.

In regard to this clonotype: One junction end disagrees with the germline gene, perhaps due to a read error. The V and J genes are TRBV7-9 and TRBJ1-2; D is perhaps TRBD1 (5 bases). The V gene's germline CDR1 is SEHNR and CDR2 FQNEAQ (reference sequence). This CDR3 region has 12 residues. CDR3 sequence: CSSSPTGVGYTF. CDR3 bases: TGTTCCAGCAGCCCCACGGGGGTTGGCTACACCTTC.

The chain couples TRBV6-1 to TRBJ2-3; 10 bases line up with TRBD2. The CDR3 consists of 15 residues. Germline V gives CDR1 MNHNS, CDR2 SASEGT. V lost 7 bases to trimming and J lost 1 base; unmatched junction nucleotides: 5. The CDR3 DNA reads as TGTGCCAGCACACTAACTAGCGGGGGCACAGATACGCAGTATTTT. Amino acids: CASTLTSGGTDTQYF.

J is TRBJ2-1 and V is TRBV2; 7 positions match TRBD2. The CDR3 is 16 amino acids. With 2 bases clipped from V and 10 bases from J, the junction kept 14 bases outside the gene matches. Germline V gene data show CDR1 as SNHLY and CDR2 as FYNNEI. The CDR3 nucleotides read TGTGCCAGCAGTGAAATTGGGGGGAGGGCCGGTGGAGAGCAGTTCTTC. This translates into CASSEIGGRAGGEQFF.

V is TRBV3-1 and J is TRBJ2-1, with D unclear. The CDR3 contains 14 residues. Germline values: CDR1 LGHDT, CDR2 YNNKEL (reference sequence). Trimming took 6 bases from V and 3 from J, leaving 12 bases between them. The CDR3: CASRHAALYNEQFF. CDR3 sequence (DNA): TGTGCCAGCAGGCACGCAGCCCTCTACAATGAGCAGTTCTTC.

Only one count was recorded for this clonotype. The chain links TRBV20-1 to TRBJ1-5; 9 bases fit TRBD1. The CDR3 sequence is 15 residues long. CDR1 is DFQATT and CDR2 is SNEGSKA in the germline V gene (reference sequence). Trimming cost V 0 bases and J 4 bases; bases outside gene matches: 4. Written as DNA, the CDR3 is TGCAGTGCTAGAGATCGTGGACAGGGGAATCAGCCCCAGCATTTT. It is translated as CSARDRGQGNQPQHF.

The CDR3 nucleotides are TGTGCCATCACTCCAGAGGGTGGTTCCTACGAGCAGTACTTC. This codes for CAITPEGGSYEQYF. This chain uses TRBV10-3 with TRBJ2-7; D might be TRBD2 (5 bases). The CDR3 is 14 amino acids. Germline assignment: CDR1 ENHRY and CDR2 SYGVKD. V gave up 7 bases and J gave up 1 base, with 14 bases separating them.

The chain has TRBV19 and TRBJ1-2, with 9 bases identical to TRBD1. CDR3 length: 16 residues. The germline V gene encodes CDR1 LNHDA and CDR2 SQIVND (reference sequence). V shed 1 base and J 7 bases; nucleotides not matched to a gene: 10. Here the CDR3 DNA reads TGTGCCAGTAGTATAGGGACACAGGGGGCGCGGAGTGGCTACACCTTC. The encoded protein is CASSIGTQGARSGYTF.

This chain links TRBV9 with TRBJ2-1; TRBD1 matches 9 bases. V lost 6 bases to trimming and J lost 7 bases; unmatched junction nucleotides: 11. The CDR3 extends over 15 amino acids. From germline, CDR1 is SGDLS and CDR2 YYNGEE. The CDR3, as DNA: TGTGCCAGCACTAAAACGGGACAGGGAACTAATGAGCAGTTCTTC. Encoded protein: CASTKTGQGTNEQFF.

The genes are TRBV7-9 and TRBJ2-3, with D perhaps TRBD1 (6 bases). Trimming pared 5 bases from V and 3 bases from J, leaving 12 bases between. Germline V gene sequence: CDR1 SEHNR, CDR2 FQNEAQ (reference sequence). This CDR3 has 14 amino acids. The CDR3 DNA reads TGTGCCAGCAGCCCCGAGCAGGGGACAGATACGCAGTATTTT. Protein: CASSPEQGTDTQYF.

The chain uses TRBV2 and TRBJ2-3; 8 positions match TRBD2. The V and J ends lost 4 bases and 5 bases, in that order; junction bases with no gene match: 8. The CDR3 covers 15 residues. The germline V gene encodes CDR1 SNHLY and CDR2 FYNNEI. The CDR3 sequence is CASSVQAGAVDTQYF. As DNA, the CDR3 is TGTGCCAGCAGTGTTCAAGCGGGAGCGGTAGATACGCAGTATTTT.

The DNA for the CDR3 is TGCAGTGCTGATTCATCCGGGACTACCGTGAGGAATGAGCAGTTCTTC. Translation: CSADSSGTTVRNEQFF. This chain joins TRBV20-1 and TRBJ2-1, with TRBD2 matching 7 bases. The CDR3 is made up of 16 amino acids. Per germline, CDR1 DFQATT and CDR2 SNEGSKA (reference sequence). Losses at the gene ends were 5 bases for V and 7 bases for J; bases not matched to a gene: 17.

The CDR3 spells CASSKVGQRNEKLFF. Written as DNA, the CDR3 is TGCGCCAGCAGCAAAGTGGGACAGAGAAATGAAAAACTGTTTTTT. The chain has TRBV5-1 and TRBJ1-4, with 7 bases matching TRBD1. The length of the CDR3 is 15 residues. Germline values: CDR1 SGHRS, CDR2 YFSETQ. V was pared by 4 bases and J by 5 bases, with 8 bases of the junction left unmatched.

The gene calls are TRBV18 and TRBJ2-7, with unresolved D. V dropped 6 bases and J dropped 1 base, with 13 bases sitting between them. The CDR3 sequence is 14 residues long. Looked up from germline, CDR1 is KGHSH and CDR2 is LQKENI. The CDR3, as DNA: TGTGCCAGCTCCACTGGGTCCGTTTCCTACGAGCAGTACTTC. As protein: CASSTGSVSYEQYF.

The genes are TRBV29-1 and TRBJ1-2, with TRBD1 matching over 7 bases. CDR1 is SQVTM, CDR2 ANQGSEA, per germline. V lost 7 bases to trimming and J lost 8 bases; unmatched junction nucleotides: 4. This CDR3 spans 10 amino acids. The CDR3: CSARGQGYTF. DNA of the CDR3: TGCAGCGCCCGGGGACAGGGCTACACCTTC.

J is TRBJ2-7 and V is TRBV6-1; D possibly corresponds to TRBD1 (5 bases). Trimming cost V 4 bases and J 1 base, with 14 bases left between them. The CDR3 loop spans 15 amino acids. In germline, CDR1 is MNHNS, CDR2 SASEGT. CDR3 in amino acids: CASSAPRVGSYEQYF. In DNA form, the CDR3 reads TGTGCCAGCAGTGCCCCCAGGGTCGGGTCCTACGAGCAGTACTTC.

The genes are TRBV29-1 and TRBJ2-1; tentative D call: TRBD2 (7 bases). The J call may not be correct, given that the DNA end is closer to TRBJ2-7. The CDR3 has 16 residues. Germline-derived CDR1 and CDR2 are SQVTM and ANQGSEA. CDR3 bases: TGCAGCGTTGAAACCCTGGGGCGGGGGCCCTACAATGAGCAGTACTTC. This translates into CSVETLGRGPYNEQYF.

The chain joins TRBV29-1 to TRBJ2-7; D not resolved. Germline CDR1 and CDR2: SQVTM and ANQGSEA. V gave up 4 bases and J gave up 3 bases, with 10 bases separating them. The CDR3 has 12 amino acids. In DNA, the CDR3 is TGCAGCGTTGCTCGACTTGGCTACGAGCAGTACTTC. Its protein is CSVARLGYEQYF.

The chain recombines TRBV5-1 with TRBJ2-1; 7 bases match TRBD2. Germline trimming cut 4 bases from V and 8 bases from J; bases unmatched to any gene: 6. The germline V gene encodes CDR1 SGHRS and CDR2 YFSETQ. The length of the CDR3 is 13 residues. CDR3 amino acids: CASSGGTIDEQFF. Written as DNA, the CDR3 is TGCGCCAGCAGCGGCGGGACTATCGATGAGCAGTTCTTC.

CDR3 bases: TGCAGTGCCGACGGGGGGGAATTTCGAACTGAAGCTTTCTTT. Amino acid sequence: CSADGGEFRTEAFF. The rearrangement joins TRBV20-1 to TRBJ1-1; D is possibly TRBD1 (5 bases). CDR1 is DFQATT, CDR2 SNEGSKA, per germline (reference sequence). Between the trimmed V and J ends, which lost 6 bases and 5 bases, there was a span of 19 bases. This CDR3 comprises 14 residues.

This chain connects TRBV2 to TRBJ2-5, with D perhaps TRBD1 (6 bases). The CDR3 is 14 amino acids. Trimming left V 6 bases short and J 2 bases short, with 13 bases between. Germline values: CDR1 SNHLY, CDR2 FYNNEI. CDR3 in amino acids: CASSPTGRQETQYF. The CDR3 DNA reads as TGTGCCAGCAGCCCGACAGGCCGTCAAGAGACCCAGTACTTC.

This clonotype occurred a few times. The V gene is TRBV9, the J gene TRBJ2-1; 8 positions agree with TRBD1. Trimming cost V 4 bases and J 1 base; bases outside gene matches: 10. Germline V gives CDR1 SGDLS, CDR2 YYNGEE. This CDR3 region has 17 residues. The CDR3 loop reads CASSPRTGSGSYNEQFF. The CDR3 bases are TGTGCCAGCAGCCCCCGGACAGGGTCAGGATCCTACAATGAGCAGTTCTTC.

This chain connects TRBV27 to TRBJ1-5; D remains ambiguous. This CDR3 region has 13 residues. V was pared by 6 bases and J by 1 base, with 7 bases between. CDR1 is MNHEY and CDR2 is SMNVEV in the germline V gene (reference sequence). CDR3 protein: CASSSLSNQPQHF. The CDR3 DNA follows: TGTGCCAGCAGCTCCCTCAGCAATCAGCCCCAGCATTTT.